This T cell receptor beta chain comes out of a study of blood T cell repertoires in COVID-19. Study-level background: Samples came from the United States, Italy and Spain, spanning acute and convalescent COVID-19.

Here immunoSEQ multiplex PCR was the method, and the copy in TCRdb shows in-frame clones only, minus some. This table has 200,000 to 250,000 clones, 80% to 90% appearing once. The CDR3 totals 13 residues. V was pared by 7 bases and J by 4 bases, with 13 bases between. The germline gives CDR1 LNHDA, CDR2 SQIVND (reference sequence). The sample comprised peripheral blood. This TCR derives from a man aged 25-40 years with active or convalescent COVID-19. The V gene is TRBV19, the J gene TRBJ1-1; D remains unclear. The CDR3 nucleotides are TGTGCCAGTACACCGGGCGCGGGCACTGAAGCTTTCTTT. Its protein is CASTPGAGTEAFF.